Listed below are T cell receptor beta chains from one sample, sequenced in a study of neurological immune-mediated disorders. TCRdb passed the 5' RACE reads through MiXCR, listing each CDR3 protein once. The profile shows approximately 30,000 distinct CDR3 sequences, less than 5% of them singletons. Sequencing input: CD4+ T cells from blood. The source of these receptors is a woman in her 40s in good health. CDR3s include the opening cysteine and the closing phenylalanine or tryptophan. D genes are given only for firm matches. A row's size may be missing; if present it is once, few, many or a size class.

V: TRBV10-3
D: .
size: many
J: TRBJ2-1
CDR3: CAISHRVGNEQFF
DNA: TGTGCCATCAGCCACAGGGTCGGCAATGAGCAGTTCTTC

V: TRBV20-1
D: .
size: many
J: TRBJ2-2
CDR3: CSAPAGTLNTGELFF
DNA: TGCAGTGCTCCTGCCGGGACCCTCAACACCGGGGAGCTGTTTTTT

V: TRBV3-1
D: .
size: many
J: TRBJ1-1
CDR3: CASSPGYNTEAFF
DNA: TGTGCCAGCAGTCCAGGGTACAACACTGAAGCTTTCTTT

V: TRBV20-1
D: .
size: .
J: TRBJ1-2
CDR3: CSASFAGGAGYTF
DNA: TGCAGTGCTAGCTTTGCGGGGGGCGCTGGCTACACCTTC

V: TRBV4-1
D: TRBD2
size: many
J: TRBJ2-3
CDR3: CASSRVPGPGTSPRGGTQYF
DNA: TGCGCCAGCAGCCGTGTACCTGGACCCGGGACTAGCCCAAGAGGAGGGACGCAGTATTTT

V: TRBV6-5
D: TRBD2
size: many
J: TRBJ2-1
CDR3: CASSYSGGVSYNEQFF
DNA: TGTGCCAGCAGTTACTCGGGGGGGGTCTCCTACAATGAGCAGTTCTTC

V: TRBV4-1
D: .
size: many
J: TRBJ2-7
CDR3: CASSQPPGREQYF
DNA: TGCGCCAGCAGCCAACCTCCGGGGCGCGAGCAGTACTTC

V: TRBV3-1
D: TRBD1
size: many
J: TRBJ1-1
CDR3: CASSTGGAEAFF
DNA: TGTGCCAGCAGCACAGGGGGCGCAGAAGCTTTCTTT

V: TRBV5-5
D: .
size: many
J: TRBJ2-7
CDR3: CASGGRANEQYF
DNA: TGTGCCAGCGGCGGTAGGGCAAACGAGCAGTACTTC

V: TRBV7-9
D: .
size: many
J: TRBJ2-3
CDR3: CASSLVAPGGADTQYF
DNA: TGTGCCAGCAGCTTAGTAGCGCCCGGGGGCGCAGATACGCAGTATTTT

V: TRBV3-1
D: TRBD1
size: many
J: TRBJ1-2
CDR3: CASSRPGTGVGGYTF
DNA: TGTGCCAGCAGCCGACCCGGGACAGGGGTAGGTGGCTACACCTTC

V: TRBV5-6
D: .
size: many
J: TRBJ2-1
CDR3: CASSFLGEQFF
DNA: TGTGCCAGCAGCTTCCTGGGGGAGCAGTTCTTC

V: TRBV27
D: TRBD2
size: many
J: TRBJ2-5
CDR3: CASRGRVAGSETQYF
DNA: TGTGCCAGCAGGGGACGGGTAGCGGGATCAGAGACCCAGTACTTC

V: TRBV29-1
D: TRBD2
size: many
J: TRBJ2-7
CDR3: CSVAYRAGYEQYF
DNA: TGCAGCGTTGCCTACCGAGCGGGATACGAGCAGTACTTC

V: TRBV7-9
D: TRBD1
size: .
J: TRBJ2-5
CDR3: CASSRDRIIQETQYF
DNA: TGTGCCAGCAGCCGGGACAGGATAATACAAGAGACCCAGTACTTC

V: TRBV3-1
D: TRBD1
size: .
J: TRBJ2-1
CDR3: CASSHGTGLVQNEQFF
DNA: TGTGCCAGCAGCCACGGGACAGGTCTAGTTCAAAATGAGCAGTTCTTC

V: TRBV5-1
D: TRBD1
size: many
J: TRBJ2-2
CDR3: CASSTGQGGTGELFF
DNA: TGCGCCAGCAGCACCGGACAGGGGGGGACCGGGGAGCTGTTTTTT

V: TRBV20-1
D: .
size: many
J: TRBJ2-1
CDR3: CSARVGYNEQFF
DNA: TGCAGTGCTAGAGTCGGGTACAATGAGCAGTTCTTC

V: TRBV3-1
D: .
size: many
J: TRBJ2-1
CDR3: CASSLQLRDQWFF
DNA: TGTGCCAGCAGCCTACAGCTCCGGGACCAATGGTTCTTC

V: TRBV27
D: .
size: many
J: TRBJ2-5
CDR3: CASHKGGPGALETQYF
DNA: TGTGCCAGCCATAAAGGAGGGCCAGGAGCCTTAGAGACCCAGTACTTC